This TCR beta chain originates from a study of vaccination and CD4 T cells after COVID-19. The germline CDR1 and CDR2 sequences are MNHNS and SASEGT. This CDR3 contains 15 residues. V shed 1 base, J shed 4 bases, and the junction held 3 bases outside the gene matches. A single record per CDR3 protein comes from TCRdb applying MiXCR to the PCR reads. Of fewer than 20,000 distinct CDR3 sequences detected, approximately 66% appear once; the ten largest clones hold 1.1%. The chain combines TRBV6-1 with TRBJ2-5; 10 positions match TRBD2. This specimen consisted of CD4+ T cells from blood, obtained after SARS-CoV-2 vaccination. This TCR derives from a human donor who had recovered from COVID-19. CDR3 sequence: CASSEGGLAVETQYF. DNA of the CDR3: TGTGCCAGCAGTGAAGGTGGACTAGCGGTAGAGACCCAGTACTTC.